The 4 T cell receptor beta chains below were found in one sample sequenced in a study of spatial heterogeneity in lung cancer. Described time point: blood at routine non-recurrence follow-up after resection. Whole RNA, which was extracted from tumor, nontumor lung tissue or frozen PBMC, was sequenced without any cell sorting. TCRdb redid the calling of the 5' RACE reads with MiXCR, one entry per CDR3 protein. The sample consists of around 47,000 distinct CDR3 sequences, roughly 8.1% of them appearing once. Sequenced material: PBMCs, taken at follow-up. The receptor set was obtained from a female donor with early-stage non-small cell lung cancer.

The genes are TRBV4-3 and TRBJ2-6; no clear D. V was clipped by 1 base and J by 4 bases, with 11 bases between them. The V gene's germline CDR1 is LGHNA and CDR2 YSLEER. The CDR3 sequence is 16 residues long. The CDR3 is CASSQVGAPGANVLTF. The CDR3 DNA reads as TGCGCCAGCAGCCAAGTAGGTGCACCGGGGGCCAACGTCCTGACTTTC.

This clonotype has more than one count but fewer than ten. The chain employs TRBV19 and TRBJ2-1; TRBD2 might be the D (6 bases). The germline gives CDR1 LNHDA, CDR2 SQIVND (reference sequence). Trimming removed 7 bases at V and 7 bases at J, with 23 bases between. This CDR3 has 16 amino acids. Here the CDR3 reads CASKNSGISSGNEQFF. CDR3 DNA sequence: TGTGCCAGTAAGAATAGCGGAATATCCTCGGGGAATGAGCAGTTCTTC.

The rearrangement joins TRBV4-1 to TRBJ2-4, with D tentatively TRBD1 (5 bases). Per the germline V gene, CDR1 is MGHRA and CDR2 is YSYEKL. The ends were cut back, 0 bases at V and 4 bases at J, with 10 bases in the middle. This CDR3 comprises 15 residues. This CDR3 reads CASSQDFTGKNIQYF. For the CDR3, the DNA is TGCGCCAGCAGCCAAGATTTTACAGGAAAAAACATTCAGTACTTC.

This clonotype was counted many times. The chain is built from TRBV20-1 and TRBJ2-7; D is possibly TRBD1 (6 bases). V lost 6 bases and J lost 1, with 19 bases in between. The CDR3 is 15 amino acids. The V gene's germline CDR1 is DFQATT and CDR2 SNEGSKA (reference sequence). In nucleotides, the CDR3 is TGCAGTGCCCCCCCCGACGTGGGGGCGTCCTACGAGCAGTACTTC. Protein: CSAPPDVGASYEQYF.